The source of this T cell receptor beta chain is a study of shared clonotypes between healthy human individuals. For the study at large: Per-donor plates numbered three CD4 naive, three CD4 memory, two CD8 naive and one CD8 memory.

The CDR3 covers 16 residues. Germline values: CDR1 KGHSH, CDR2 LQKENI. V dropped 0 bases and J dropped 7; count of bases not matched to a gene: 10. Remarks on this clone: The antigen remains unidentified.

Per the original data handling: ImmunoSEQ junction-only sequences lacked quality scores, so their filtering differed. TCRdb keeps only in-frame clones here, not all; method: immunoSEQ multiplex PCR. V and J calls and clone size come straight from that table; D and trimming were deduced from the DNA. The sample has roughly 1,000,000 clones, approximately 80% seen once. Study-wide points: Blood alone was sampled, and tissue repertoires likely differ. Naive subsets generally exceeded memory subsets in estimated richness.

The V call is TRBV18, the J call TRBJ2-7; 9 nucleotides align to TRBD2. This TCR was recovered from a man between 18 and 29 years old in good health. Some clones in this sample may be carry-over from other donors' samples. Material: memory CD4+ T cells from PBMCs. Described subset: CD45RA-negative fraction. CDR3 nucleotides: TGTGCCAGCTCACCACCGGGGGCGGGAGGGAGCGATGAGCAGTACTTC. Its protein is CASSPPGAGGSDEQYF.